The present T cell receptor beta chain was sequenced within a study of Graves' ophthalmopathy and Graves' hyperthyroidism. On the study more broadly: Hyperthyroidism qualified as stable when ophthalmopathy did not develop within 18 months of follow-up.

Scientists amplified the TCR beta CDR3 regions from RNA transcripts. An initial RT-PCR round employing HTBI primers preceded a second-round multiplex PCR. TCRdb independently ran MiXCR on the multiplex PCR reads; one entry per CDR3 protein. The sample records about 590,000 distinct CDR3 sequences, 39% being singletons. CDR3 length: 13 amino acids. Per the germline V gene, CDR1 is SEHNR and CDR2 is FQNEAQ (reference sequence). After removal of 8 bases from V and 3 bases from J, the junction contained 7 bases not matched to a gene. This clonotype originated in an adult man with Graves' hyperthyroidism. What was sequenced was peripheral blood or thyroid tissue (not recorded which). The V and J genes are TRBV7-9 and TRBJ2-7; 7 bases fit TRBD2. CDR3 residues: CASSPGRDYEQYF. The CDR3 region has the DNA TGTGCCAGCTCACCAGGGAGGGACTACGAGCAGTACTTC. Drawing the rest from reference TRBV7-9 and TRBJ2-7, the complete variable domain is DTGVSQNPRHKITKRGQNVTFRCDPISEHNRLYWYRQTLGQGPEFLTYFQNEAQLEKSRLLSDRFSAERPKGSFSTLEIQRTEQGDSAMYLCASSPGRDYEQYFGPGTRLTVT.